These 30 T cell receptor beta chains were sequenced from one sample in a study of OX40 agonist ivuxolimab in advanced cancers. Sequenced by immunoSEQ multiplex PCR; TCRdb stores in-frame clones only, minus some. The sample holds tens of thousands of clones; less than 90% are singletons and the top ten take 0.75% to 1%. The source material was CD4+ or CD8+ T cells sorted from blood, sampled in a trial of the OX40 agonist ivuxolimab. These TCRs come from an adult with an advanced solid tumor such as melanoma, head and neck, liver or kidney cancer.

V usage is TRBV2 and J usage is TRBJ1-2, with D uncertain. CDR3 size: 12 residues. The germline gives CDR1 SNHLY, CDR2 FYNNEI. V gave up 6 bases and J gave up 0 bases, with 5 bases separating them. The CDR3 here is CASRGSNYGYTF. The DNA of the CDR3 is TGTGCCAGCAGAGGATCTAACTATGGCTACACCTTC.

The chain combines TRBV6-5 with TRBJ1-2; D possibly corresponds to TRBD1 (5 bases). The CDR3 runs to 15 residues. Between the trimmed V and J ends, which lost 6 bases and 5 bases, there was a span of 19 bases. Germline lookup yields CDR1 MNHEY and CDR2 SVGAGI. DNA for the CDR3: TGTGCCAGCAGCCCCTCGGGGGTGGGAGTTTATGGCTACACCTTC. The encoded protein is CASSPSGVGVYGYTF.

This clone turned up a few times. The rearrangement uses TRBV30 and TRBJ1-6, with D maybe TRBD1 (5 bases). V was shortened by 5 bases and J by 5 bases, with 13 bases between the two germline ends. This CDR3 contains 14 residues. Germline V CDR1 and CDR2: GTSNPN, SVGIG (reference sequence). The CDR3 is CAWGEGTNNSPLHF. The CDR3 DNA reads as TGTGCCTGGGGGGAGGGGACGAATAATTCACCCCTCCACTTT.

This rearrangement joins TRBV7-8 to TRBJ2-7; 8 bases align to TRBD2. The trim removed 1 base at V and 4 bases at J, leaving 3 bases unmatched. The germline gives CDR1 SGHVS, CDR2 FQNEAQ. This CDR3 spans 14 amino acids. The CDR3 protein is CASSLVTSVYEQYF. CDR3 nucleotide sequence: TGTGCCAGCAGCTTAGTGACTAGCGTGTACGAGCAGTACTTC.

The chain carries TRBV5-1 and TRBJ2-1; 9 bases map to TRBD2. The CDR3 has 17 amino acids. The germline CDR1 and CDR2 sequences are SGHRS and YFSETQ. The ends lost 7 bases at V and 0 bases at J; junction bases unmatched: 11. CDR3 region: CASFGAGGRLSYNEQFF. In DNA form, the CDR3 reads TGCGCCAGCTTCGGAGCGGGGGGCCGACTCTCCTACAATGAGCAGTTCTTC. Variable domain in full (rest from reference TRBV5-1 and TRBJ2-1): KAGVTQTPRYLIKTRGQQVTLSCSPISGHRSVSWYQQTPGQGLQFLFEYFSETQRNKGNFPGRFSGRQFSNSRSEMNVSTLELGDSALYLCASFGAGGRLSYNEQFFGPGTRLTVL.

The chain combines TRBV5-1 with TRBJ2-1, with TRBD2 matching 11 bases. The CDR3 sequence is 19 residues long. The V and J ends lost 3 bases and 2 bases, in that order; junction bases with no gene match: 13. The germline V gene has CDR1 SGHRS and CDR2 YFSETQ. The CDR3: CASSWTGDLAGGTYNEQFF. The CDR3 bases are TGCGCCAGCAGCTGGACGGGGGACCTAGCGGGGGGCACCTACAATGAGCAGTTCTTC. Filled out from reference TRBV5-1 and TRBJ2-1, the complete variable domain reads KAGVTQTPRYLIKTRGQQVTLSCSPISGHRSVSWYQQTPGQGLQFLFEYFSETQRNKGNFPGRFSGRQFSNSRSEMNVSTLELGDSALYLCASSWTGDLAGGTYNEQFFGPGTRLTVL.

The rearrangement joins TRBV4-3 to TRBJ1-6, with 7 bases fitting TRBD1. CDR3 size: 14 residues. Trimming cost V 3 bases and J 9 bases; bases outside gene matches: 5. Germline CDR1 and CDR2: LGHNA and YSLEER. CDR3 coding DNA: TGCGCCAGCAGCCAGACAGGGATAATTTCACCCCTCCACTTT. Amino acid sequence: CASSQTGIISPLHF.

This clone was detected only a few times. The rearrangement joins TRBV6-5 to TRBJ1-5; D is uncertain. V was pared by 6 bases and J by 7 bases, with 10 bases between. Germline lookup yields CDR1 MNHEY and CDR2 SVGAGI. There are 12 residues in the CDR3. CDR3 nucleotide sequence: TGTGCCAGCAGCCCCAACGGGCAGCCCCAGCATTTT. Protein product: CASSPNGQPQHF.

A single count supports this clone. The CDR3 DNA follows: TGTGCCAGCAGCTCCACAATGACAGGGCCCGACGGGGAGACCCAGTACTTC. This gives the protein CASSSTMTGPDGETQYF. The gene calls are TRBV7-7 and TRBJ2-5; 7 bases match TRBD1. CDR3 length equals 17 residues. CDR1 and CDR2 from the germline V gene are SSHAT and FNYEAQ (reference sequence). V lost 4 bases, J lost 5 bases, and 16 bases stayed unmatched. Full variable domain (rest looked up from reference TRBV7-7 and TRBJ2-5): GAGVSQSPRYKVTKRGQDVTLRCDPISSHATLYWYQQALGQGPEFLTYFNYEAQPDKSGLPSDRFSAERPEGSISTLTIQRTEQRDSAMYRCASSSTMTGPDGETQYFGPGTRLLVL.

V and J are TRBV6-1 and TRBJ1-2; no reliable D call. The CDR3 sequence is 10 residues long. Germline V CDR1 and CDR2: MNHNS, SASEGT. The ends were cut back, 5 bases at V and 7 bases at J, with 5 bases in the middle. CDR3 loop: CASSLVGYTF. Here the CDR3 DNA reads TGTGCCAGCAGTCTAGTTGGCTACACCTTC.

This chain joins TRBV7-9 and TRBJ1-2, with a tentative D call TRBD1 (6 bases). Germline CDR1 reads SEHNR; CDR2 reads FQNEAQ (reference sequence). The V end was cut by 5 bases, the J end by 6 bases, with 13 bases between. This CDR3 has 13 amino acids. CDR3 in amino acids: CASSPGNRDGYTF. The CDR3 bases are TGTGCCAGCAGCCCCGGGAACAGGGATGGCTACACCTTC.

This chain connects TRBV4-1 to TRBJ2-1, with unresolved D. This CDR3 is built from 16 residues. V shed 2 bases and J shed 1 base, with 12 bases lying between them. Germline assignment: CDR1 MGHRA and CDR2 YSYEKL. The CDR3 loop reads CASSQRAPNSYNEQFF. CDR3 bases: TGCGCCAGCAGCCAACGGGCGCCTAATTCCTACAATGAGCAGTTCTTC.

The J gene is TRBJ1-1, the V gene TRBV2; D is ambiguous. The CDR3 consists of 15 residues. Trimming removed 2 bases from V and 1 base from J, with 11 bases in between. The V gene's germline CDR1 is SNHLY and CDR2 FYNNEI. The CDR3 region is CASSETPPANTEAFF. Written as DNA, the CDR3 is TGTGCCAGCAGTGAAACACCTCCAGCGAACACTGAAGCTTTCTTT.

In nucleotides, the CDR3 is TGTGCCTGGAGTCTCGCGGGAACTAGCAATCAGCCCCAGCATTTT. This sequence encodes CAWSLAGTSNQPQHF. The J gene is TRBJ1-5, the V gene TRBV30, with no clear D. The CDR3 length is 15 residues. V was clipped by 2 bases and J by 0 bases, with 11 bases between them. Germline V gene lookup returns CDR1 GTSNPN and CDR2 SVGIG (reference sequence). The full variable domain, completed using reference TRBV30 and TRBJ1-5, is SQTIHQWPATLVQPVGSPLSLECTVEGTSNPNLYWYRQAAGRGLQLLFYSVGIGQISSEVPQNLSASRPQDRQFILSSKKLLLSDSGFYLCAWSLAGTSNQPQHFGDGTRLSIL.

The V and J genes are TRBV5-1 and TRBJ1-4; D is undetermined. The CDR3 extends over 15 amino acids. Looked up from germline, CDR1 is SGHRS and CDR2 is YFSETQ. The V gene lost 4 bases and the J gene lost 4 bases, with 14 bases spanning the gap. The CDR3 region is CASSPDSGLNEKLFF. In DNA form, the CDR3 reads TGCGCCAGCAGCCCCGATTCCGGACTTAATGAAAAACTGTTTTTT.

The chain uses TRBV5-4 and TRBJ1-2; weak D call: TRBD1 (6 bases). Germline-derived CDR1 and CDR2 are SGHNT and YYREEE (reference sequence). This CDR3 region has 13 residues. V dropped 0 bases and J dropped 5 bases, with 8 bases sitting between them. CDR3 coding DNA: TGTGCCAGCAGCTTGGGACAGGAGTATGGCTACACCTTC. It yields the protein CASSLGQEYGYTF. The complete variable domain, with remaining parts taken from reference TRBV5-4 and TRBJ1-2, reads ETGVTQSPTHLIKTRGQQVTLRCSSQSGHNTVSWYQQALGQGPQFIFQYYREEENGRGNFPPRFSGLQFPNYSSELNVNALELDDSALYLCASSLGQEYGYTFGSGTRLTVV.

The V and J genes are TRBV4-2 and TRBJ1-5; D might be TRBD1 (5 bases). The CDR3 contains 15 residues. The germline V gene encodes CDR1 LGHNA and CDR2 YNFKEQ. With 2 bases removed from V and 8 bases from J, the gap between germline ends came to 16 bases. The CDR3, as DNA: TGTGCCAGCAGCCAAAGGGCCGACAGTCGAGAGCCCCAGCATTTT. Protein sequence: CASSQRADSREPQHF.

A single count supports this clone. The sample holds other DNA sequences that translate to the same CDR3. The J gene is TRBJ1-2, the V gene TRBV4-1; D remains ambiguous. The germline V gene encodes CDR1 MGHRA and CDR2 YSYEKL. Trimming left V 3 bases short and J 4 bases short, with 9 bases between. The CDR3 contains 13 residues. The CDR3 DNA reads TGCGCCAGCAGCCAGACCGGATCCTATGGCTACACCTTC. Translated: CASSQTGSYGYTF.

The chain is built from TRBV29-1 and TRBJ2-3; D possibly uses TRBD1 or TRBD2 (5 bases each). CDR3 length: 13 amino acids. Trimming removed 6 bases from V and 2 bases from J, with 12 bases in between. Germline assignment: CDR1 SQVTM and CDR2 ANQGSEA. The CDR3 spells CSVDTGSTDTQYF. In nucleotides, the CDR3 is TGCAGCGTGGACACGGGATCCACAGATACGCAGTATTTT.

The gene calls are TRBV6-5 and TRBJ2-7, with D unclear. Trimming pared 2 bases from V and 0 bases from J, leaving 8 bases between. Per the germline V gene, CDR1 is MNHEY and CDR2 is SVGAGI. This CDR3 has 14 amino acids. The DNA for the CDR3 is TGTGCCAGCAGTTACGCCGAAAGCTCCTACGAGCAGTACTTC. This translates into CASSYAESSYEQYF.

J is TRBJ1-1 and V is TRBV7-3; D gene ambiguous. This CDR3 spans 13 amino acids. V lost 5 bases and J 3 bases, leaving 10 bases between the germline ends. CDR1 SGHTA and CDR2 FQGTGA come from the germline V gene. The CDR3 spells CASSAQQDTEAFF. The CDR3 DNA follows: TGTGCCAGCAGCGCTCAGCAAGACACTGAAGCTTTCTTT.

The rearrangement joins TRBV6-1 to TRBJ1-1, with D tentatively TRBD1 (6 bases). Per the germline V gene, CDR1 is MNHNS and CDR2 is SASEGT. This CDR3 spans 14 amino acids. V gave up 6 bases and J gave up 4 bases, with 15 bases separating them. The CDR3 DNA is TGTGCCAGCAGCACAGGGCTTTCGGGCACTGAAGCTTTCTTT. As protein: CASSTGLSGTEAFF.

This rearrangement joins TRBV6-6 to TRBJ2-3, with unresolved D. CDR3 length: 14 amino acids. The germline V gene has CDR1 MNHNY and CDR2 SVGAGI (reference sequence). Trimming took 4 bases from V and 6 from J, leaving 14 bases between them. The CDR3 spells CASSSTATGDTQYF. The CDR3 DNA reads as TGTGCCAGCAGTTCTACCGCAACTGGGGATACGCAGTATTTT.

V is TRBV5-4 and J is TRBJ1-1; 10 nucleotides line up with TRBD1. V lost 4 bases, J lost 0 bases, and 9 bases stayed unmatched. The CDR3 totals 17 residues. Germline CDR1 and CDR2: SGHNT and YYREEE (reference sequence). The CDR3 sequence: CASSIAGTGAMNTEAFF. DNA of the CDR3: TGTGCCAGCAGCATCGCCGGGACAGGGGCTATGAACACTGAAGCTTTCTTT.

The V call is TRBV7-9, the J call TRBJ2-7; TRBD1 matches at 11 bases. CDR1 is SEHNR and CDR2 is FQNEAQ in the germline V gene (reference sequence). CDR3 size: 16 residues. The trim removed 2 bases at V and 4 bases at J, leaving 7 bases unmatched. The CDR3 sequence: CASSLMSGTGGYEQYF. The CDR3 DNA reads TGTGCCAGCAGCTTAATGTCAGGGACAGGGGGGTACGAGCAGTACTTC.

The chain employs TRBV29-1 and TRBJ2-3; a weak D match, TRBD1 (6 bases). This CDR3 contains 14 residues. Looked up from germline, CDR1 is SQVTM and CDR2 is ANQGSEA. Trimming cost V 5 bases and J 2 bases, with 14 bases left between them. CDR3 region: CSVSTGFFTDTQYF. As DNA, the CDR3 is TGCAGCGTTAGTACAGGGTTTTTCACAGATACGCAGTATTTT.

This clone was detected once. V is TRBV5-1 and J is TRBJ2-3; TRBD2 aligns across 7 bases. The CDR3 spans 15 residues. With 0 bases clipped from V and 2 bases from J, the junction kept 3 bases outside the gene matches. Germline CDR1 SGHRS, CDR2 YFSETQ. The CDR3 loop reads CASSLDGGVTDTQYF. Written as DNA, the CDR3 is TGCGCCAGCAGCTTGGATGGGGGGGTCACAGATACGCAGTATTTT.

This clone showed up just once. This chain joins TRBV5-1 and TRBJ2-5; possibly TRBD2 for D (5 bases). CDR1 is SGHRS, CDR2 YFSETQ, per germline. The CDR3 runs to 15 residues. The V end was cut by 0 bases, the J end by 3 bases, with 12 bases between. DNA of the CDR3: TGCGCCAGCAGCTTGGGGTTAGGAGGCGAAGAGACCCAGTACTTC. This codes for CASSLGLGGEETQYF.

This chain links TRBV28 with TRBJ1-2, with unresolved D. CDR3 length: 10 residues. Trimming pared 5 bases from V and 6 bases from J, leaving 4 bases between. Germline lookup yields CDR1 MDHEN and CDR2 SYDVKM. For the CDR3, the DNA is TGTGCCAGCAGTCAACATGGCTACACCTTC. Translating it yields CASSQHGYTF.

The rearrangement links TRBV7-3 to TRBJ2-1, with 13 bases fitting TRBD2. V lost 5 bases to trimming and J lost 7 bases; unmatched junction nucleotides: 8. Germline-derived CDR1 and CDR2 are SGHTA and FQGTGA. CDR3 length: 16 residues. The CDR3 sequence: CASSAGLAGIGNEQFF. For the CDR3, the DNA is TGTGCCAGCAGCGCGGGACTAGCGGGGATTGGGAATGAGCAGTTCTTC.